One sample yielded the 20 T cell receptor beta chains listed below, sequenced in a study of identical twins. TCRdb ran MiXCR on the 5' RACE reads and lists one entry per CDR3 protein. The sample has some 630,000 distinct CDR3 sequences, just over 7% seen once. Separately, the same data were catalogued under a study of yellow fever vaccine responses in identical twins.

Sample: PBMCs. The receptors were gathered from a woman aged 18-29 years in good health.

This chain's CDR3 is CASSARRQGETDTQYF. In DNA form, the CDR3 reads TGTGCCAGCAGCGCGCGGAGACAGGGAGAGACAGATACGCAGTATTTT. This rearrangement joins TRBV9 to TRBJ2-3; 7 positions match TRBD1. Per germline, CDR1 SGDLS and CDR2 YYNGEE. With V trimmed by 3 bases and J by 3 bases, 10 bases remained unmatched. The CDR3 covers 16 residues.

This clonotype has a count of ten or more. The chain combines TRBV5-1 with TRBJ1-1; TRBD1 agrees at 8 bases. This CDR3 spans 13 amino acids. CDR1 is SGHRS, CDR2 YFSETQ, per germline. V lost 5 bases and J lost 5; bases outside the gene matches: 5. The CDR3 DNA reads as TGCGCCAGCAGGGAGGGACAGGAGACTGAAGCTTTCTTT. It is translated as CASREGQETEAFF.

This clonotype was recorded many times. This chain joins TRBV6-4 and TRBJ2-2; no firm D call. The germline CDR1 and CDR2 sequences are MRHNA and SNTAGT. Trimming pared 3 bases from V and 5 bases from J, leaving 10 bases between. The CDR3 is 14 amino acids. The CDR3 loop is CASSDSAETGELFF. DNA for the CDR3: TGTGCCAGCAGTGATTCGGCGGAGACCGGGGAGCTGTTTTTT.

A few counts support this clonotype. The chain is built from TRBV10-3 and TRBJ2-7; TRBD1 matches at 7 bases. This CDR3 contains 15 residues. Germline V CDR1 and CDR2: ENHRY, SYGVKD. V was pared by 4 bases and J by 6 bases, with 12 bases of the junction left unmatched. The CDR3 nucleotides read TGTGCCATCAGTGGCCAGACAGGGCCCCCCGGCGAGCAGTACTTC. This sequence encodes CAISGQTGPPGEQYF.

This clonotype came up a few times. This chain links TRBV12-3 or TRBV12-4 with TRBJ1-2, with TRBD1 as a possible D gene (5 bases). Trimming left V 6 bases short and J 9 bases short, with 14 bases between. CDR3 length equals 12 residues. CDR3 DNA sequence: TGTGCCAGCAGGCCCGGGACCTCTCGCTACACCTTC. Translation gives CASRPGTSRYTF.

This chain uses TRBV29-1 with TRBJ2-1; TRBD2 aligns across 14 bases. The CDR3 sequence is 19 residues long. Germline V gene data show CDR1 as SQVTM and CDR2 as ANQGSEA. J was trimmed by 0 bases and V by 3 bases; bases with no gene match: 10. This CDR3 is CSVDLTSGRAHSSYNEQFF. Written as DNA, the CDR3 is TGCAGCGTTGATCTGACTAGCGGGAGGGCCCACAGCTCCTACAATGAGCAGTTCTTC.

The chain uses TRBV14 and TRBJ2-5; 9 bases are shared with TRBD2. The CDR3 sequence is 14 residues long. J lost 4 bases, V lost 5 bases, and 5 bases had no gene match. Looked up from germline, CDR1 is SGHDN and CDR2 is FVKESK. The CDR3 DNA follows: TGTGCCAGCAGCTCTTTGACTAGCGGAGAGACCCAGTACTTC. Its translation: CASSSLTSGETQYF. The entire variable domain, with the rest obtained from reference TRBV14 and TRBJ2-5, is as follows: EAGVTQFPSHSVIEKGQTVTLRCDPISGHDNLYWYRRVMGKEIKFLLHFVKESKQDESGMPNNRFLAERTGGTYSTLKVQPAELEDSGVYFCASSSLTSGETQYFGPGTRLLVL.

This clonotype has more than one count but fewer than ten. V usage is TRBV28 and J usage is TRBJ2-7, with 7 bases aligning to TRBD1. J lost 7 bases, V lost 2 bases, and 5 bases had no gene match. Germline CDR1 and CDR2: MDHEN and SYDVKM. This CDR3 comprises 13 residues. CDR3 coding DNA: TGTGCCAGCAGTTTAAAGGGGGCTGGGGAGCAGTACTTC. This encodes CASSLKGAGEQYF.

The V and J genes are TRBV12-3 or TRBV12-4 and TRBJ2-5, with TRBD1 identical over 7 bases. V shed 6 bases, J shed 0 bases, and the junction held 4 bases outside the gene matches. This CDR3 region has 14 residues. The CDR3 reads CASSQTGYQETQYF. The DNA of the CDR3 is TGTGCCAGCAGCCAGACAGGGTACCAAGAGACCCAGTACTTC.

The table lists this clonotype with many counts. The V and J genes are TRBV28 and TRBJ2-1; 10 bases are shared with TRBD2. V lost 8 bases, J lost 4 bases, and 8 bases stayed unmatched. CDR3 length: 15 amino acids. Germline-derived CDR1 and CDR2 are MDHEN and SYDVKM. CDR3 in amino acids: CASRRAGGLYNEQFF. CDR3 in DNA: TGTGCCAGCCGAAGAGCGGGAGGGCTTTACAATGAGCAGTTCTTC.

This chain uses TRBV27 with TRBJ2-4; the match to TRBD2 covers 12 bases. V lost 4 bases to trimming and J lost 6 bases; unmatched junction nucleotides: 10. The CDR3 is 17 amino acids. CDR1 is MNHEY and CDR2 is SMNVEV in the germline V gene (reference sequence). The CDR3 DNA follows: TGTGCCAGCAGTTCCCGACTAGCGGGAGTCGGGTTAAACATTCAGTACTTC. It is translated as CASSSRLAGVGLNIQYF.

This clonotype appeared a few times. The rearrangement links TRBV5-6 to TRBJ2-5; tentatively, D is TRBD1 (6 bases). Germline CDR1 and CDR2: SGHDT and YYEEEE. The CDR3 runs 14 residues. V dropped 4 bases and J dropped 7 bases, with 17 bases sitting between them. The CDR3 DNA reads TGTGCCAGCAGCCAACGGACAGAGAGAAGGACCCAGTACTTC. Translation gives CASSQRTERRTQYF.

The chain joins TRBV27 to TRBJ2-7; the D call may be TRBD1 or TRBD2 (5 bases each). Germline V lookup: CDR1 MNHEY, CDR2 SMNVEV (reference sequence). V was shortened by 1 base and J by 5 bases, with 9 bases between the two germline ends. This CDR3 is built from 13 residues. Here the CDR3 reads CASSLWVGDEQYF. The CDR3 nucleotides read TGTGCCAGCAGTTTATGGGTGGGGGACGAGCAGTACTTC.

The V and J genes are TRBV29-1 and TRBJ2-7; D gene uncertain. Germline V lookup: CDR1 SQVTM, CDR2 ANQGSEA. The V end lost 0 bases, the J end lost 0 bases, and 6 bases lay between the germline ends. This CDR3 has 13 amino acids. The CDR3 protein is CSVEDRLSYEQYF. In DNA, the CDR3 is TGCAGCGTTGAAGACAGGCTCTCCTACGAGCAGTACTTC.

This clonotype was detected a few times. The chain links TRBV10-3 to TRBJ2-1; the match to TRBD2 covers 11 bases. This CDR3 spans 15 amino acids. Trimming at V came to 7 bases and at J to 7 bases, leaving 9 bases not matched to a gene. Per the germline V gene, CDR1 is ENHRY and CDR2 is SYGVKD. The CDR3 DNA sequence: TGTGCCATCAACCCGGGACTAGCGGCTAAGAATGAGCAGTTCTTC. This translates into CAINPGLAAKNEQFF.

This clonotype was observed many times. The rearrangement uses TRBV12-3 or TRBV12-4 and TRBJ2-1, with TRBD2 matching 9 bases. This CDR3 is 15 amino acids long. J lost 4 bases, V lost 6 bases, and 7 bases had no gene match. CDR3 bases: TGTGCCAGCAGCCAGAGCGGGGGGCCTTACAATGAGCAGTTCTTC. Translation gives CASSQSGGPYNEQFF.

The gene calls are TRBV2 and TRBJ1-3, with 9 bases identical to TRBD1. Germline CDR1 reads SNHLY; CDR2 reads FYNNEI. The CDR3 covers 18 residues. Trimming cost V 6 bases and J 3 bases; bases outside gene matches: 15. The CDR3 nucleotides read TGTGCCAGCAGAACCCGATACCAGGACAGGGGAAGTGGAAACACCATATATTTT. This gives the protein CASRTRYQDRGSGNTIYF. The whole variable domain, filled in from reference TRBV2 and TRBJ1-3, reads EPEVTQTPSHQVTQMGQEVILRCVPISNHLYFYWYRQILGQKVEFLVSFYNNEISEKSEIFDDQFSVERPDGSNFTLKIRSTKLEDSAMYFCASRTRYQDRGSGNTIYFGEGSWLTVV.

This clonotype was picked up a small number of times. V and J are TRBV7-9 and TRBJ2-5, with D perhaps matching TRBD1 or TRBD2 (5 bases each). The CDR3 consists of 14 residues. V was clipped by 5 bases and J by 5 bases, with 15 bases between them. CDR1 and CDR2 (germline): SEHNR, FQNEAQ (reference sequence). CDR3 in DNA: TGTGCCAGCAGCCTTCGGGACGCGAGGGAGACCCAGTACTTC. It specifies CASSLRDARETQYF. Looking up the rest from reference TRBV7-9 and TRBJ2-5 gives the full variable domain: DTGVSQNPRHKITKRGQNVTFRCDPISEHNRLYWYRQTLGQGPEFLTYFQNEAQLEKSRLLSDRFSAERPKGSFSTLEIQRTEQGDSAMYLCASSLRDARETQYFGPGTRLLVL.

This clonotype has a handful of counts. The chain joins TRBV20-1 to TRBJ2-5; no definite D call. Between the trimmed V and J ends, which lost 5 bases and 5 bases, there was a span of 12 bases. Germline V gene sequence: CDR1 DFQATT, CDR2 SNEGSKA (reference sequence). This CDR3 is 12 amino acids long. The CDR3 nucleotides read TGCAGTGCTCATAAGGATTCCGAGACCCAGTACTTC. Its protein product is CSAHKDSETQYF.

This clonotype was found a few times. CDR3 sequence reads: CASSPRGGRGEQYF. Written as DNA, the CDR3 is TGTGCCAGCAGTCCCCGGGGGGGGCGCGGCGAGCAGTACTTC. The V gene is TRBV6-2 or TRBV6-3, the J gene TRBJ2-7; 8 nucleotides line up with TRBD2. Germline V lookup: CDR1 MNHEY, CDR2 SVGEGT. V trimming: 5 bases; J trimming: 6 bases; junction bases outside the gene matches: 9. The CDR3 covers 14 residues.